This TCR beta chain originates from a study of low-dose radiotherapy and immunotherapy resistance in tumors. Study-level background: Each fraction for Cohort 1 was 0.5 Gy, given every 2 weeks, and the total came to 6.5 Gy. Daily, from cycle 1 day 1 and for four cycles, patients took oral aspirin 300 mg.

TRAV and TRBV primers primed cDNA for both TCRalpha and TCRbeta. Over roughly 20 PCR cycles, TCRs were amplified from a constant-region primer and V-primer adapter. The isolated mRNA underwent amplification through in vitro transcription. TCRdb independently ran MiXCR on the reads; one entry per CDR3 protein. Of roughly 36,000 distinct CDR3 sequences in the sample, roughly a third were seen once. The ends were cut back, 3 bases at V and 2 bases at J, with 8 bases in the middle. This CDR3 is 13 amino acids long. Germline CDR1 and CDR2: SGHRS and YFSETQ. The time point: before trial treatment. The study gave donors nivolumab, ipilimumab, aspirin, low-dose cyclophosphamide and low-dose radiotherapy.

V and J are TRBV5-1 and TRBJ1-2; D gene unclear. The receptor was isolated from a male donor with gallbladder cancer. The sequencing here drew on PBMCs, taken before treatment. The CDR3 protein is CASSSNGNYGYTF. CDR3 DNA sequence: TGCGCCAGCAGCTCAAATGGGAACTATGGCTACACCTTC.